This T cell receptor beta chain was captured by sequencing in a study of T cell repertoires in cytomegalovirus infection. Turning to the study itself: It was the public TCR beta signatures that indicated both CMV infection and matching HLA type.

The germline V and J ends were trimmed by 5 bases and 4 bases, with 21 bases remaining between them. The CDR3 spans 17 residues. From germline, CDR1 is SGHVS and CDR2 FQNEAQ. In TCRdb, the reads were re-called with MiXCR into one record per CDR3 protein. The sample includes more than 500,000 distinct CDR3 sequences, about 15% of them seen just once. This clonotype was recorded many times. Its antigen remains unknown. Study conclusions and caveats: Ex vivo responses were dominated by HLA-C-restricted CMV-specific TCR beta clonotypes. Cumulated frequencies of public TCR beta families served to identify carriers of CMV plus the relevant HLA.

The chain carries TRBV7-8 and TRBJ1-5, with D uncertain. The TCR comes from a human donor in good health (CMV status not recorded). Some clones in this sample may be carry-over from other donors' samples. Specimen: CD8+ T cells from PBMCs. In DNA form, the CDR3 reads TGTGCCAGCAGCCAAGGCCCTCTAGGAATACCAAATCAGCCCCAGCATTTT. As protein: CASSQGPLGIPNQPQHF.